Below are 23 T cell receptor beta chains sequenced from a single sample in a study of T cells after yellow fever vaccination. TCRdb used MiXCR to reprocess the 5' RACE reads, holding one entry per CDR3 protein. The sample contains over 300,000 distinct CDR3 sequences, around 4% of which appear only once. The material sequenced was PBMCs, taken on the day of the yellow fever booster vaccination. These receptors all stem from a man between 18 and 29 years old who received the YFV17D yellow fever vaccine.

This clonotype turned up a few times. The gene calls are TRBV2 and TRBJ2-5; no firm D call. The germline V gene encodes CDR1 SNHLY and CDR2 FYNNEI. This CDR3 region has 11 residues. The V and J ends lost 7 bases and 4 bases respectively, with 7 bases between them. CDR3 sequence reads: CASIVGETQYF. CDR3 DNA sequence: TGTGCCAGCATTGTGGGAGAGACCCAGTACTTC.

This clonotype was seen a handful of times. This sequence joins TRBV12-3 or TRBV12-4 and TRBJ1-6; D gene ambiguous. CDR3 length: 13 amino acids. V lost 5 bases, J lost 9 bases, and 11 bases lay in between. CDR3 sequence reads: CASSVNPGSPLHF. CDR3 coding DNA: TGTGCCAGCAGTGTTAATCCAGGTTCACCCCTCCACTTT.

This clonotype has ten or more counts. J is TRBJ2-2 and V is TRBV6-5, with D perhaps TRBD1 (6 bases). The CDR3 totals 14 residues. Trimming removed 6 bases from V and 8 bases from J, with 16 bases in between. Germline V gene data show CDR1 as MNHEY and CDR2 as SVGAGI. The CDR3 sequence is CASSPRQVRGELFF. In nucleotides, the CDR3 is TGTGCCAGCAGCCCTCGACAGGTTCGAGGGGAGCTGTTTTTT.

The chain carries TRBV29-1 and TRBJ2-5, with 7 nucleotides matching TRBD1. CDR3 length equals 15 residues. The germline V gene encodes CDR1 SQVTM and CDR2 ANQGSEA. With V trimmed by 6 bases and J by 6 bases, 16 bases remained unmatched. Written as DNA, the CDR3 is TGCAGCGTCGAACCGATCCGGGGACAGTTAAAGACCCAGTACTTC. As protein: CSVEPIRGQLKTQYF.

The CDR3 loop reads CSAPLQRGPQETQYF. In nucleotides, the CDR3 is TGCAGTGCTCCTCTGCAGCGGGGGCCCCAAGAGACCCAGTACTTC. The J gene is TRBJ2-5, the V gene TRBV20-1; 8 nucleotides match TRBD2. CDR3 length: 15 residues. Germline CDR1 reads DFQATT; CDR2 reads SNEGSKA (reference sequence). The J segment lost 1 base and the V segment lost 5 bases, leaving 9 bases of the junction unmatched.

This clonotype has just a few counts. The rearrangement joins TRBV15 to TRBJ2-7; a weak D match, TRBD1 (7 bases). The V end was cut by 0 bases, the J end by 7 bases, with 13 bases between. From germline, CDR1 is LNHNV and CDR2 YYDKDF (reference sequence). The CDR3 has 14 amino acids. CDR3 protein: CATSRDQGGREQYV. The DNA for the CDR3 is TGTGCCACCAGCAGAGATCAGGGGGGCCGGGAGCAGTACGTC.

J is TRBJ1-4 and V is TRBV13; D gene ambiguous. V was shortened by 5 bases and J by 4 bases, with 11 bases between the two germline ends. Germline CDR1 reads PRHDT; CDR2 reads FYEKMQ (reference sequence). The CDR3 spans 14 residues. The CDR3 DNA follows: TGTGCCAGCAGCCTACAGCCATTTAATGAAAAACTGTTTTTT. Translating it yields CASSLQPFNEKLFF.

At least ten counts were recorded for this clonotype. J is TRBJ1-3 and V is TRBV20-1; 7 positions agree with TRBD1. J was trimmed by 0 bases and V by 5 bases; bases with no gene match: 10. This CDR3 has 16 amino acids. The germline gives CDR1 DFQATT, CDR2 SNEGSKA (reference sequence). CDR3 in amino acids: CSAPNRGPFSGNTIYF. CDR3 sequence (DNA): TGCAGTGCTCCGAATAGGGGGCCATTCTCTGGAAACACCATATATTTT.

This clonotype was recorded a few times. V usage is TRBV7-3 and J usage is TRBJ2-3; 10 nucleotides line up with TRBD1. Germline values: CDR1 SGHTA, CDR2 FQGTGA. V lost 0 bases, J lost 4 bases, and 7 bases stayed unmatched. This CDR3 contains 17 residues. The CDR3 here is CASSLTSGQGRPDTQYF. CDR3 bases: TGTGCCAGCAGCTTAACTTCGGGACAGGGGAGGCCAGATACGCAGTATTTT.

The V gene is TRBV7-2, the J gene TRBJ2-5; TRBD2 aligns across 13 bases. The CDR3 is 15 residues long. V gave up 5 bases and J gave up 6 bases; unmatched junction bases: 6. Germline V gene sequence: CDR1 SGHTA, CDR2 FQGNSA. The CDR3 protein is CASSLTSGGAQTQYF. CDR3 nucleotide sequence: TGTGCCAGCAGCCTCACTAGCGGGGGGGCCCAGACCCAGTACTTC.

CDR3 protein: CASSLPRGEAQETQYF. CDR3 nucleotides: TGTGCCAGCAGCCTACCCCGGGGGGAGGCGCAAGAGACCCAGTACTTC. The V call is TRBV7-2, the J call TRBJ2-5; 7 bases agree with TRBD2. Germline values: CDR1 SGHTA, CDR2 FQGNSA. The CDR3 extends over 16 amino acids. V lost 5 bases and J lost 2; bases outside the gene matches: 11. Combining the CDR3 with reference TRBV7-2 and TRBJ2-5 gives the whole variable domain GAGVSQSPSNKVTEKGKDVELRCDPISGHTALYWYRQSLGQGLEFLIYFQGNSAPDKSGLPSDRFSAERTGGSVSTLTIQRTQQEDSAVYLCASSLPRGEAQETQYFGPGTRLLVL.

This clonotype was seen repeatedly, ten times or more. J is TRBJ2-2 and V is TRBV5-1; 8 nucleotides match TRBD1. The germline V gene encodes CDR1 SGHRS and CDR2 YFSETQ. This CDR3 spans 17 amino acids. Unmatched junction bases numbered 4, after V lost 0 bases and J lost 0 bases. The CDR3 bases are TGCGCCAGCAGCTTGGGAAGACAGGGGCCGAACACCGGGGAGCTGTTTTTT. Translating it yields CASSLGRQGPNTGELFF.

A few counts support this clonotype. J is TRBJ2-7 and V is TRBV20-1, with TRBD2 matching over 11 bases. After removal of 6 bases from V and 1 base from J, the junction contained 2 bases not matched to a gene. CDR1 is DFQATT and CDR2 is SNEGSKA in the germline V gene (reference sequence). The CDR3 has 13 amino acids. CDR3 coding DNA: TGCAGTGCCGCTAGCGGGGGGTCCTACGAGCAGTACGTC. Translated: CSAASGGSYEQYV.

This clonotype came up many times. The V gene is TRBV25-1, the J gene TRBJ2-6; D possibly corresponds to TRBD2 (5 bases). This CDR3 has 15 residues. CDR1 is MGHDK, CDR2 SYGVNS, per germline. The ends were cut back, 4 bases at V and 0 bases at J, with 7 bases in the middle. CDR3 amino acids: CASSAAGSGANVLTF. CDR3 DNA: TGTGCCAGCAGTGCGGCGGGCTCTGGGGCCAACGTCCTGACTTTC.

This clonotype was seen repeatedly, ten times or more. The chain couples TRBV12-3 or TRBV12-4 to TRBJ2-3; the D gene is possibly TRBD2 (5 bases). The CDR3 spans 14 residues. V dropped 5 bases and J dropped 2 bases, with 11 bases sitting between them. The chain's CDR3 is CASSPLDSTDTQYF. CDR3 DNA sequence: TGTGCCAGCAGTCCCCTGGACTCCACAGATACGCAGTATTTT.

The rearrangement joins TRBV24-1 to TRBJ2-3, with TRBD1 as a possible D gene (6 bases). V lost 4 bases and J 5 bases, leaving 9 bases between the germline ends. Germline values: CDR1 KGHDR, CDR2 SFDVKD. The CDR3 is made up of 13 amino acids. Here the CDR3 DNA reads TGTGCCACCAGTGACTACAGGGAAGATACGCAGTATTTT. As protein: CATSDYREDTQYF.

This clonotype was counted between two and nine times. The chain recombines TRBV7-8 with TRBJ2-1; 11 bases agree with TRBD1. Trimming took 3 bases from V and 3 from J; bases not matched to a gene: 1. Germline lookup yields CDR1 SGHVS and CDR2 FQNEAQ. The CDR3 extends over 15 amino acids. CDR3 sequence: CASSLDRGLYNEQFF. In DNA form, the CDR3 reads TGTGCCAGCAGCTTGGACAGGGGGCTCTACAATGAGCAGTTCTTC.

The chain links TRBV6-6 to TRBJ2-3; D possibly corresponds to TRBD1 (5 bases). Trimming removed 7 bases from V and 4 bases from J, with 18 bases in between. The CDR3 totals 15 residues. The germline CDR1 and CDR2 sequences are MNHNY and SVGAGI (reference sequence). DNA of the CDR3: TGTGCCAGCACCCTATCAGATGGGGCCGCAGATACGCAGTATTTT. Protein sequence: CASTLSDGAADTQYF.

This clonotype has just a few counts. V usage is TRBV20-1 and J usage is TRBJ1-5; possibly TRBD1 for D (6 bases). The V gene lost 4 bases and the J gene lost 3 bases, with 16 bases spanning the gap. In germline, CDR1 is DFQATT, CDR2 SNEGSKA (reference sequence). This CDR3 spans 15 amino acids. The CDR3 here is CSATPTGAYNQPQHF. CDR3 DNA: TGCAGTGCTACCCCGACAGGCGCCTACAATCAGCCCCAGCATTTT.

V and J are TRBV4-1 and TRBJ1-4, with D hard to call. The CDR3 contains 13 residues. Trimming took 1 base from V and 7 from J, leaving 7 bases between them. Germline CDR1 reads MGHRA; CDR2 reads YSYEKL. CDR3 region: CASSQVIAEKLFF. CDR3 coding DNA: TGCGCCAGCAGCCAAGTAATTGCTGAAAAACTGTTTTTT.

The chain has TRBV5-6 and TRBJ2-2; no clear D. The CDR3 is made up of 14 amino acids. The germline V gene has CDR1 SGHDT and CDR2 YYEEEE. Trimming pared 0 bases from V and 6 bases from J, leaving 9 bases between. The CDR3 nucleotides are TGTGCCAGCAGCTTGGGTGGGTTCTCCGGGGAGCTGTTTTTT. It yields the protein CASSLGGFSGELFF.

This clonotype was observed at least ten times. J is TRBJ2-3 and V is TRBV20-1; the D gene is possibly TRBD2 (5 bases). V was trimmed by 0 bases and J by 2 bases, leaving 18 bases between them. Germline assignment: CDR1 DFQATT and CDR2 SNEGSKA (reference sequence). This CDR3 region has 17 residues. Written as DNA, the CDR3 is TGCAGTGCTAGAGATAGGGCTAGCACCCGAGACACAGATACGCAGTATTTT. This translates into CSARDRASTRDTDTQYF.

The table lists this clonotype with many counts. The chain uses TRBV5-6 and TRBJ1-1; unclear D gene. V was trimmed by 0 bases and J by 11 bases, leaving 14 bases between them. The CDR3 loop spans 13 amino acids. Germline lookup yields CDR1 SGHDT and CDR2 YYEEEE. CDR3 sequence (DNA): TGTGCCAGCAGCTTGGGTAATGGACCCCCGGCTTTCTTT. Translating it yields CASSLGNGPPAFF. The entire variable domain, with the rest obtained from reference TRBV5-6 and TRBJ1-1, is as follows: DAGVTQSPTHLIKTRGQQVTLRCSPKSGHDTVSWYQQALGQGPQFIFQYYEEEERQRGNFPDRFSGHQFPNYSSELNVNALLLGDSALYLCASSLGNGPPAFFGQGTRLTVV.